What follows are 11 T cell receptor beta chains derived from one specimen sequenced in a study of blood T cell repertoires in COVID-19. Generated by immunoSEQ multiplex PCR, the TCRdb table keeps only in-frame clones and is missing some. This repertoire shows around 59,000 clones, more than 75% found once; its top ten account for roughly 12%. Sequences were obtained from peripheral blood. The receptor source for this set is an elderly man with acute or convalescent COVID-19.

This chain links TRBV2 with TRBJ1-6; the match to TRBD1 covers 8 bases. This CDR3 region has 18 residues. CDR1 SNHLY and CDR2 FYNNEI come from the germline V gene. Unmatched junction bases numbered 15, after V lost 6 bases and J lost 5 bases. CDR3 DNA: TGTGCCAGCAGCCTTGGCCTTGTTCAGGGGGCGAATAATTCACCCCTCCACTTT. The encoded protein is CASSLGLVQGANNSPLHF.

This chain uses TRBV29-1 with TRBJ1-3, with D tentatively TRBD1 (5 bases). Looked up from germline, CDR1 is SQVTM and CDR2 is ANQGSEA. Trimming left V 4 bases short and J 0 bases short, with 7 bases between. The CDR3 is 13 residues long. Written as DNA, the CDR3 is TGCAGCGTTGGGGGGGTCTCTGGAAACACCATATATTTT. Translating gives CSVGGVSGNTIYF. Drawing the rest from reference TRBV29-1 and TRBJ1-3, the complete variable domain is SAVISQKPSRDICQRGTSLTIQCQVDSQVTMMFWYRQQPGQSLTLIATANQGSEATYESGFVIDKFPISRPNLTFSTLTVSNMSPEDSSIYLCSVGGVSGNTIYFGEGSWLTVV.

The table lists this clone with a count of one. J is TRBJ2-1 and V is TRBV5-1; D possibly corresponds to TRBD1 (6 bases). The CDR3 sequence is 17 residues long. From germline, CDR1 is SGHRS and CDR2 YFSETQ. V lost 3 bases and J 8 bases, leaving 24 bases between the germline ends. CDR3 DNA: TGCGCCAGCAGCTCCCTTAGGTCGGCAGGGGATCAAGATGAGCAGTTCTTC. It is translated as CASSSLRSAGDQDEQFF.

The chain recombines TRBV2 with TRBJ1-5, with 7 bases identical to TRBD1. V was clipped by 7 bases and J by 2 bases; unmatched bases: 2. The CDR3 sequence is 13 residues long. Germline CDR1 and CDR2: SNHLY and FYNNEI. The CDR3 DNA reads TGTGCCAGCACCGGACAGGGCAATCAGCCCCAGCATTTT. It translates to CASTGQGNQPQHF.

This clone was seen once. V and J are TRBV2 and TRBJ2-3, with 8 bases that match TRBD2. The CDR3 is 15 residues long. With V trimmed by 0 bases and J by 6 bases, 5 bases remained unmatched. Germline values: CDR1 SNHLY, CDR2 FYNNEI. CDR3 sequence: CASSEAGAGADTQYF. In nucleotides, the CDR3 is TGTGCCAGCAGTGAAGCGGGAGCGGGAGCCGATACGCAGTATTTT.

The V and J genes are TRBV5-4 and TRBJ2-2, with 7 bases that match TRBD2. V lost 3 bases, J lost 4 bases, and 9 bases stayed unmatched. Germline loops: CDR1 SGHNT, CDR2 YYREEE (reference sequence). CDR3 length: 16 amino acids. The CDR3 sequence: CASSSSSGRGTGELFF. CDR3 sequence (DNA): TGTGCCAGCAGCTCGTCTTCAGGGAGGGGCACCGGGGAGCTGTTTTTT.

In this sample, this clone turned up a few times. The chain combines TRBV7-9 with TRBJ1-2; tentatively, D is TRBD1 (6 bases). The CDR3 contains 15 residues. Germline V gives CDR1 SEHNR, CDR2 FQNEAQ (reference sequence). V gave up 5 bases and J gave up 7 bases, with 20 bases separating them. As DNA, the CDR3 is TGTGCCAGCAGCACGCGACAGGTTGTTGGTGCTGGCTACACCTTC. Protein product: CASSTRQVVGAGYTF.

CDR3 sequence reads: CSVNRGPVEAFF. The DNA of the CDR3 is TGCAGCGTCAACAGGGGGCCGGTTGAAGCTTTCTTT. The V gene is TRBV29-1, the J gene TRBJ1-1; 9 nucleotides agree with TRBD1. Trimming removed 6 bases from V and 7 bases from J; junction bases left unmatched: 6. The germline CDR1 and CDR2 sequences are SQVTM and ANQGSEA. There are 12 residues in the CDR3.

The rearrangement links TRBV29-1 to TRBJ1-5, with a weak D call TRBD1 (6 bases). The germline V and J ends were trimmed by 2 bases and 2 bases, with 37 bases remaining between them. CDR1 SQVTM and CDR2 ANQGSEA come from the germline V gene. The CDR3 loop spans 23 amino acids. The CDR3 DNA is TGCAGCGTTGAACACTCCTCGAGGGGGAACCGATATTGTCATCCGACAGGCAATCAGCCCCAGCATTTT. Amino acids: CSVEHSSRGNRYCHPTGNQPQHF.

This clone was recorded a few times. The V gene is TRBV6-5, the J gene TRBJ2-2; 9 bases are shared with TRBD1. This CDR3 has 13 residues. CDR1 is MNHEY and CDR2 is SVGAGI in the germline V gene. V trimming: 6 bases; J trimming: 4 bases; junction bases outside the gene matches: 0. CDR3 sequence reads: CASRTGGTGELFF. The CDR3 region has the DNA TGTGCCAGCAGGACAGGGGGCACCGGGGAGCTGTTTTTT.

The gene calls are TRBV12-3 or TRBV12-4 and TRBJ2-7; 7 bases fit TRBD1. After removal of 6 bases from V and 2 bases from J, the junction contained 4 bases not matched to a gene. The CDR3 is 13 residues long. Here the CDR3 reads CASSTGQPYEQYF. The CDR3 DNA reads TGTGCCAGCAGCACGGGACAGCCCTACGAGCAGTACTTC.